A single sample is the source of the 18 T cell receptor beta chains below, sequenced in a study of identical twins. TCRdb fed the 5' RACE reads into MiXCR, producing one record per CDR3 protein. Among hundreds of thousands of distinct CDR3 sequences listed, 9% to 15% were seen once. The sample was also reused in another study, on yellow fever vaccine responses in identical twins.

The specimen was CD8+ T cells sorted from blood. All receptors derive from a young woman in good health.

The chain carries TRBV29-1 and TRBJ2-1; 7 bases fit TRBD2. There are 15 residues in the CDR3. Germline trimming cut 1 base from V and 8 bases from J; bases unmatched to any gene: 11. From germline, CDR1 is SQVTM and CDR2 ANQGSEA. The CDR3 protein is CSVEGAGRGGYEQFF. The DNA of the CDR3 is TGCAGCGTTGAAGGGGCAGGGCGGGGAGGGTATGAGCAGTTCTTC.

V gene TRBV20-1 combines with J gene TRBJ2-7; 7 bases are a match to TRBD2. CDR3 length: 13 residues. Trimming cost V 6 bases and J 7 bases; bases outside gene matches: 12. The germline V gene encodes CDR1 DFQATT and CDR2 SNEGSKA (reference sequence). The CDR3 DNA follows: TGCAGTGCGGATTCCGACGGAGCGGGAGAGCAGTACTTC. Translated, it gives CSADSDGAGEQYF.

This clonotype has a handful of counts. This CDR3 is CASTMPGGGSKTQYF. CDR3 bases: TGTGCCAGCACGATGCCGGGGGGGGGGAGTAAGACCCAGTACTTC. The rearrangement uses TRBV6-1 and TRBJ2-5; 8 bases align to TRBD2. This CDR3 is 15 amino acids long. V shed 7 bases, J shed 6 bases, and the junction held 13 bases outside the gene matches. Germline V lookup: CDR1 MNHNS, CDR2 SASEGT.

The table lists this clonotype with many counts. The J gene is TRBJ2-1, the V gene TRBV5-1; TRBD1 is a possible D gene (6 bases). The CDR3 consists of 17 residues. V was shortened by 5 bases and J by 4 bases, with 22 bases between the two germline ends. Germline values: CDR1 SGHRS, CDR2 YFSETQ. The CDR3 spells CASSATIQGLLYNEQFF. CDR3 DNA sequence: TGCGCCAGCAGTGCCACAATACAGGGTCTCTTGTACAATGAGCAGTTCTTC.

This clonotype has a count of ten or more. This chain connects TRBV28 to TRBJ2-7; D is unclear. Looked up from germline, CDR1 is MDHEN and CDR2 is SYDVKM. Trimming left V 3 bases short and J 7 bases short, with 10 bases between. The CDR3 length is 12 residues. The CDR3 is CASSLGIWEQYF. CDR3 sequence (DNA): TGTGCCAGCAGTTTGGGGATCTGGGAGCAGTACTTC.

The chain links TRBV11-1 to TRBJ1-3, with 8 positions matching TRBD1. The CDR3 length is 18 residues. Losses at the gene ends were 4 bases for V and 0 bases for J; bases not matched to a gene: 11. The germline CDR1 and CDR2 sequences are SGHAT and FQDESV (reference sequence). CDR3 sequence reads: CASSYELGQVVSGNTIYF. CDR3 in DNA: TGTGCCAGCAGCTATGAATTGGGACAGGTCGTCTCTGGAAACACCATATATTTT.

The chain links TRBV4-1 to TRBJ2-3; TRBD2 matches 15 bases. V was pared by 1 base and J by 3 bases, with 2 bases of the junction left unmatched. CDR1 MGHRA and CDR2 YSYEKL come from the germline V gene. The length of the CDR3 is 17 residues. CDR3: CASSQGGTSGRTDTQYF. The CDR3 DNA reads as TGCGCCAGCAGCCAAGGGGGGACTAGCGGGAGGACAGATACGCAGTATTTT.

This clonotype has ten or more counts. This sequence joins TRBV12-3 or TRBV12-4 and TRBJ1-6; D gene ambiguous. V lost 10 bases and J 4 bases, leaving 14 bases between the germline ends. This CDR3 is 14 amino acids long. CDR3 region: CATQRTDYNSPLHF. The CDR3 DNA sequence: TGTGCCACCCAACGGACGGATTATAATTCACCCCTCCACTTT.

The V call is TRBV4-2, the J call TRBJ2-7; no clear D gene. This CDR3 contains 11 residues. The V gene lost 0 bases and the J gene lost 7 bases, with 4 bases spanning the gap. Germline V lookup: CDR1 LGHNA, CDR2 YNFKEQ. As DNA, the CDR3 is TGTGCCAGCAGCCAAGATCAGGAGCAGTACTTC. Translation gives CASSQDQEQYF.

Only a few counts were recorded for this clonotype. This chain connects TRBV15 to TRBJ2-5; possible D gene TRBD2, 5 bases. The germline V gene has CDR1 LNHNV and CDR2 YYDKDF (reference sequence). V was trimmed by 1 base and J by 2 bases, leaving 17 bases between them. The CDR3 is 17 amino acids. The DNA for the CDR3 is TGTGCCACCAGCAGAGTGAGGGAAGGGAGAGGACAAGAGACCCAGTACTTC. Translating gives CATSRVREGRGQETQYF.

Many counts were recorded for this clonotype. The J gene is TRBJ2-1, the V gene TRBV12-3 or TRBV12-4; a possible D gene is TRBD2 (5 bases). The length of the CDR3 is 18 residues. Trimming cost V 3 bases and J 0 bases, with 18 bases left between them. Here the CDR3 reads CASSFEVLGTNSYNEQFF. CDR3 DNA: TGTGCCAGCAGTTTTGAGGTACTAGGTACTAACTCCTACAATGAGCAGTTCTTC.

This clonotype was seen a handful of times. The genes are TRBV7-2 and TRBJ2-2; possibly TRBD2 for D (5 bases). The CDR3 consists of 13 residues. Between the trimmed V and J ends, which lost 5 bases and 7 bases, there was a span of 11 bases. Germline CDR1 SGHTA, CDR2 FQGNSA. CDR3 sequence (DNA): TGTGCCAGCAGCGCCGGCCGGGGCGGGGAGCTGTTTTTT. As protein: CASSAGRGGELFF.

The V call is TRBV20-1, the J call TRBJ2-7; D perhaps matches TRBD2 (5 bases). The CDR3 length is 13 residues. The V gene's germline CDR1 is DFQATT and CDR2 SNEGSKA (reference sequence). V shed 5 bases and J shed 2 bases, with 13 bases lying between them. Here the CDR3 reads CSACEGFPYEQYV. CDR3 nucleotides: TGCAGTGCTTGTGAGGGTTTTCCCTACGAGCAGTACGTC.

This clonotype turned up a few times. The J gene is TRBJ2-3, the V gene TRBV12-3 or TRBV12-4, with a tentative D call TRBD2 (6 bases). V dropped 5 bases and J dropped 3 bases, with 21 bases sitting between them. The CDR3 contains 17 residues. The CDR3 loop reads CASSPPRDLDGTDTQYF. The CDR3, as DNA: TGTGCCAGCAGTCCACCCCGGGACTTGGATGGTACAGATACGCAGTATTTT.

The V and J genes are TRBV28 and TRBJ2-1; maybe TRBD2 (5 bases). Germline V gives CDR1 MDHEN, CDR2 SYDVKM. This CDR3 contains 14 residues. The V end was cut by 6 bases, the J end by 7 bases, with 16 bases between. The CDR3 DNA is TGTGCCAGCAGCTTCACTGGGCGGGCTAATGAGCAGTTCTTC. Residues: CASSFTGRANEQFF. Together with reference TRBV28 and TRBJ2-1, the CDR3 gives the full variable domain: DVKVTQSSRYLVKRTGEKVFLECVQDMDHENMFWYRQDPGLGLRLIYFSYDVKMKEKGDIPEGYSVSREKKERFSLILESASTNQTSMYLCASSFTGRANEQFFGPGTRLTVL.

This chain connects TRBV14 to TRBJ2-7; the D gene is possibly TRBD1 (6 bases). The germline gives CDR1 SGHDN, CDR2 FVKESK. The CDR3 is made up of 20 amino acids. The V end lost 0 bases, the J end lost 3 bases, and 27 bases lay between the germline ends. The chain's CDR3 is CASSQDFVGQAPRGVYEQYF. Written as DNA, the CDR3 is TGTGCCAGCAGCCAAGATTTTGTGGGACAAGCACCCCGGGGCGTCTACGAGCAGTACTTC.

There are a few counts of this clonotype. The rearrangement links TRBV12-3 or TRBV12-4 to TRBJ2-7; TRBD2 aligns across 11 bases. Trimming took 6 bases from V and 6 from J; bases not matched to a gene: 10. The CDR3 consists of 15 residues. The CDR3 DNA reads TGTGCCAGCAGCCCCGGGACTAGCGGTTTTTCCGAGCAGTACGTC. It translates to CASSPGTSGFSEQYV.

This clonotype was seen more than once but under ten times. The chain carries TRBV6-5 and TRBJ2-7; tentatively, D is TRBD1 (6 bases). The CDR3 length is 12 residues. Trimming took 7 bases from V and 5 from J, leaving 12 bases between them. Germline loops: CDR1 MNHEY, CDR2 SVGAGI. This CDR3 reads CASTTGSNEQYF. The CDR3 DNA sequence: TGTGCCAGCACCACAGGGAGTAACGAGCAGTACTTC.